This T cell receptor beta chain was captured in a study of blood T cell repertoires in COVID-19. Profiled with immunoSEQ multiplex PCR; TCRdb holds only in-frame clones, not every one. Among approximately 26,000 clones listed, 80% to 95% were seen once. In germline, CDR1 is SNHLY, CDR2 FYNNEI. With 6 bases removed from V and 4 bases from J, the gap between germline ends came to 15 bases. CDR3 length: 14 amino acids. The source material was peripheral blood. This receptor was obtained from a human donor in a cohort sampled during active COVID-19. The chain has TRBV2 and TRBJ1-2; D unclear. The CDR3 DNA follows: TGTGCCAGCAGAGGAACAGCTCAGACCTATGGCTACACCTTC. Translation gives CASRGTAQTYGYTF.